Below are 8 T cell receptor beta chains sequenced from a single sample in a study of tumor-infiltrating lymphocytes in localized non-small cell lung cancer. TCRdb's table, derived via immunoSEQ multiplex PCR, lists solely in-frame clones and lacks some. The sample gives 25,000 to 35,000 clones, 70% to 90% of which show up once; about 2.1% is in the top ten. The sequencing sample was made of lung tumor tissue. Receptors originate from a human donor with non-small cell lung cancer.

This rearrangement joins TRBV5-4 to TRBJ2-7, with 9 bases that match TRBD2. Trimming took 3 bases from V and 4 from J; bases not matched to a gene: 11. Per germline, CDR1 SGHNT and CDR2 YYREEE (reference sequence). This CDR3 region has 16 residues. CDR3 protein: CASSSAGRGGRYEQYF. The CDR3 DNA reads TGTGCCAGCAGCTCTGCCGGGCGGGGGGGTCGGTACGAGCAGTACTTC.

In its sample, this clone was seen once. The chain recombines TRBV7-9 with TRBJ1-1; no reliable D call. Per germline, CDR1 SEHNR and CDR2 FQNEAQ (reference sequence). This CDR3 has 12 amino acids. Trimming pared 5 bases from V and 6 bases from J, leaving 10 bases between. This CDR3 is CASSPLLSEAFF. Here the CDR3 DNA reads TGTGCCAGCAGCCCACTTTTGTCTGAAGCTTTCTTT.

The CDR3 spells CASSMGGSYNEQFF. The CDR3, as DNA: TGTGCCAGTAGTATGGGGGGTTCCTACAATGAGCAGTTCTTC. The chain uses TRBV19 and TRBJ2-1; perhaps TRBD2 as D (6 bases). Germline CDR1 and CDR2: LNHDA and SQIVND (reference sequence). The CDR3 runs 14 residues. V lost 3 bases and J lost 1, with 7 bases in between.

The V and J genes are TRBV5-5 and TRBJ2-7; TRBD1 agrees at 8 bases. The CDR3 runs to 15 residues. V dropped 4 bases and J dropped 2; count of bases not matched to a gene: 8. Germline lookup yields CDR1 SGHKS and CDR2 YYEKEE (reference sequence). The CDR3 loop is CASSARTGRPYEQYF. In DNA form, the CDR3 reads TGTGCCAGCAGCGCGCGGACAGGGAGGCCCTACGAGCAGTACTTC.

The CDR3 sequence: CASSLGQPNQPQHF. Written as DNA, the CDR3 is TGTGCCAGCAGCTTGGGACAACCCAATCAGCCCCAGCATTTT. J is TRBJ1-5 and V is TRBV5-6; D is unresolved. V was trimmed by 0 bases and J by 3 bases, leaving 7 bases between them. The germline gives CDR1 SGHDT, CDR2 YYEEEE. This CDR3 comprises 14 residues. The whole variable domain, filled in from reference TRBV5-6 and TRBJ1-5, reads DAGVTQSPTHLIKTRGQQVTLRCSPKSGHDTVSWYQQALGQGPQFIFQYYEEEERQRGNFPDRFSGHQFPNYSSELNVNALLLGDSALYLCASSLGQPNQPQHFGDGTRLSIL.

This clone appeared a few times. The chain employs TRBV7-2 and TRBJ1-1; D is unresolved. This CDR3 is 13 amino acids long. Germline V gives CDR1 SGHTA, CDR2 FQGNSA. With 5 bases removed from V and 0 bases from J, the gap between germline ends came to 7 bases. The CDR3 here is CASSPLMNTEAFF. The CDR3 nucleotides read TGTGCCAGCAGCCCCCTCATGAACACTGAAGCTTTCTTT.

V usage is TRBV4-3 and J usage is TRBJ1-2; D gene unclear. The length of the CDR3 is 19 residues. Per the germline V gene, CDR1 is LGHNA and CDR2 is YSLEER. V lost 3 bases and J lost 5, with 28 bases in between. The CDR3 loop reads CASSHVGGPQPLTGYGYTF. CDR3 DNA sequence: TGCGCCAGCAGCCACGTTGGTGGCCCACAGCCGCTAACTGGGTATGGCTACACCTTC.

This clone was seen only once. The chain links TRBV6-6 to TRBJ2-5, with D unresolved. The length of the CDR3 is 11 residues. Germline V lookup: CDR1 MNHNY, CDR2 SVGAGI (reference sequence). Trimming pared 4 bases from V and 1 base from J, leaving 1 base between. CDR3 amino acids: CASSSQETQYF. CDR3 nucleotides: TGTGCCAGCAGTTCCCAAGAGACCCAGTACTTC.